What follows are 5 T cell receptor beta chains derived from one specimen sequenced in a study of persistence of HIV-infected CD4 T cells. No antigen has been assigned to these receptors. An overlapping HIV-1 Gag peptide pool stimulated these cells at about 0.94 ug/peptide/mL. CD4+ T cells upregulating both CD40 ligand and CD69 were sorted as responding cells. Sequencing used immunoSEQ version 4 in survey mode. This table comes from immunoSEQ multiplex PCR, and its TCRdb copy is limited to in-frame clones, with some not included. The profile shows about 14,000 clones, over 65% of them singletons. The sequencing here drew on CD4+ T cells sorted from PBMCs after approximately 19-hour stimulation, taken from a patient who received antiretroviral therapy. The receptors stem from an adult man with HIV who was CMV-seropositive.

The CDR3 protein is CAWSFPRDGYTF. Here the CDR3 DNA reads TGTGCCTGGAGTTTTCCCAGGGATGGCTACACCTTC. The chain employs TRBV30 and TRBJ1-2, with a possible D match to TRBD1 (5 bases). CDR1 is GTSNPN and CDR2 is SVGIG in the germline V gene (reference sequence). This CDR3 contains 12 residues. The V gene lost 2 bases and the J gene lost 6 bases, with 10 bases spanning the gap.

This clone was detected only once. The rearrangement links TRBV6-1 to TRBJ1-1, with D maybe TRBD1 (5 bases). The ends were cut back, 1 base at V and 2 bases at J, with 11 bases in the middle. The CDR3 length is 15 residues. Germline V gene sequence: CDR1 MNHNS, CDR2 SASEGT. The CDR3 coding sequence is TGTGCCAGCAGTGAAGATAGGGGTTTAAACACTGAAGCTTTCTTT. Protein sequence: CASSEDRGLNTEAFF.

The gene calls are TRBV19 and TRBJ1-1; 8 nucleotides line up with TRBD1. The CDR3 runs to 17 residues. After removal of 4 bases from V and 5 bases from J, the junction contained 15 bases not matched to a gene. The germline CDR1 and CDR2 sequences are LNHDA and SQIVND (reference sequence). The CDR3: CASSSIPRRGLSTEAFF. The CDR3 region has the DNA TGTGCCAGTAGTAGTATCCCTCGCAGGGGGCTAAGTACTGAAGCTTTCTTT.

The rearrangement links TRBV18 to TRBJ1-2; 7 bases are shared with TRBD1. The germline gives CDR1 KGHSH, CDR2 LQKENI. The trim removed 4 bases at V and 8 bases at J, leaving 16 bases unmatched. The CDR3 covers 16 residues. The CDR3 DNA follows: TGTGCCAGCTCACAAAATCATCGACAGGGAGGTGGCGGCTACACCTTC. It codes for CASSQNHRQGGGGYTF.

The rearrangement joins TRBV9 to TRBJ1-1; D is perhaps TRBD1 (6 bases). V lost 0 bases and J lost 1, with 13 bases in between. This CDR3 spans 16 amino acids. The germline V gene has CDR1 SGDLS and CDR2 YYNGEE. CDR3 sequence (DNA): TGTGCCAGCAGCGTAGTAGGGGGACTGTCGAACACTGAAGCTTTCTTT. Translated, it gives CASSVVGGLSNTEAFF.